This TCR beta chain was captured in a study of shared clonotypes between healthy human individuals. Study findings and constraints: Clonotype sharing among donors was thought likely to change with sequencing depth.

Germline CDR1 reads MNHEY; CDR2 reads SMNVEV (reference sequence). Between the trimmed V and J ends, which lost 5 bases and 0 bases, there was a span of 7 bases. This CDR3 is 13 amino acids long. Assay used: immunoSEQ multiplex PCR; TCRdb lists only in-frame clones, some missing. The table has about 1.1 million clones, around 78% seen once. This clone was counted a single time. Its antigen is not identified. Source material: memory CD4+ T cells from PBMCs. The subset is: CD45RA-negative fraction. The chain recombines TRBV27 with TRBJ1-2, with D uncertain. This receptor was taken from a man younger than 35 in good health. Some clones in this sample may be carry-over from other donors' samples. This chain's CDR3 is CASSPQPNYGYTF. The DNA of the CDR3 is TGTGCCAGCAGTCCACAGCCTAACTATGGCTACACCTTC.